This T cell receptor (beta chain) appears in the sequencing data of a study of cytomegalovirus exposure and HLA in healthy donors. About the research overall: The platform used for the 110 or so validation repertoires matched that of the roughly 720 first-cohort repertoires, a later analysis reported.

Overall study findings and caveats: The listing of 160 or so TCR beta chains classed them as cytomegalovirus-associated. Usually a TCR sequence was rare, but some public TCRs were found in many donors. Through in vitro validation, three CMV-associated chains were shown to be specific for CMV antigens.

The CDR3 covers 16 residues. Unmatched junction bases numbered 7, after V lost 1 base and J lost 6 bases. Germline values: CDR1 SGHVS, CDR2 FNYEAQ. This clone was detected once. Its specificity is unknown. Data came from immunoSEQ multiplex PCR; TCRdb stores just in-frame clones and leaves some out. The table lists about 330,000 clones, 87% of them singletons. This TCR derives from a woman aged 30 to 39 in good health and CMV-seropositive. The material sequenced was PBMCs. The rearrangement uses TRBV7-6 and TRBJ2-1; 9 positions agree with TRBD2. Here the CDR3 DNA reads TGTGCCAGCAGCTTAGAGTGGCTAGCGGGAATCAATGAGCAGTTCTTC. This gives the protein CASSLEWLAGINEQFF.